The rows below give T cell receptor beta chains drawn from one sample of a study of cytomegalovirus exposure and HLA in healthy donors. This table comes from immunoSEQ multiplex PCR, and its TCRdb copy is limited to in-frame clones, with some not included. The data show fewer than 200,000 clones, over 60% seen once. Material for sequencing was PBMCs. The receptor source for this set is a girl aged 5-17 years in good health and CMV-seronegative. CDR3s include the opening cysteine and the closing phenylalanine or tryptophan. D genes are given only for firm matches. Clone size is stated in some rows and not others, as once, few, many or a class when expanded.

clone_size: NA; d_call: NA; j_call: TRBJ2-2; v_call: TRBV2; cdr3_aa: CASSVEGMEAGELFF; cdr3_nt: TGTGCCAGCAGTGTTGAGGGAATGGAGGCCGGGGAGCTGTTTTTT
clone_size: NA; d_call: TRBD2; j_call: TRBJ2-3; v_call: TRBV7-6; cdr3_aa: CASSLLAGGLQPLADTQYF; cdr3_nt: TGTGCCAGCAGCTTACTTGCGGGGGGGCTCCAACCCCTTGCAGATACGCAGTATTTT
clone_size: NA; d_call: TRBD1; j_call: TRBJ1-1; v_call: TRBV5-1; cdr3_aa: CASSLGQGRGWTEAFF; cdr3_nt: TGCGCCAGCAGCTTGGGACAGGGGAGAGGATGGACTGAAGCTTTCTTT
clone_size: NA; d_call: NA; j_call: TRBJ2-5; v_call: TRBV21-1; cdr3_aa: CASTDPGPFRETQYF; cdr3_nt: TGTGCCAGCACAGATCCAGGGCCCTTTCGGGAGACCCAGTACTTC
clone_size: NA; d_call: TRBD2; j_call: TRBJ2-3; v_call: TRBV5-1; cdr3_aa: CASSLVLAGGPVDTQYF; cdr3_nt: TGCGCCAGCAGCTTGGTGCTAGCGGGGGGGCCTGTAGATACGCAGTATTTT
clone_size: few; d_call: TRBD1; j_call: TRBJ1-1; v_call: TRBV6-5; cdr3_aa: CASRPGTGDPEAFF; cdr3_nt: TGTGCCAGCAGACCCGGGACAGGGGATCCTGAAGCTTTCTTT
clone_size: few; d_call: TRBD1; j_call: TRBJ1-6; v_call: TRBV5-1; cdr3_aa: CASRPGTDNSPLHF; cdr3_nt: TGCGCCAGCAGGCCCGGGACAGATAATTCACCCCTCCACTTT
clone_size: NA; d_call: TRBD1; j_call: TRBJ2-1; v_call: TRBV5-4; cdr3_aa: CASSLGTAYNEQFF; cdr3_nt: TGTGCCAGCAGCCTCGGGACAGCCTACAATGAGCAGTTCTTC
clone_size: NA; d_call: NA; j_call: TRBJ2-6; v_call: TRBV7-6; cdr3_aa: CASSSTSFAGANVLTF; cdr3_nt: TGTGCCAGCAGCTCAACTAGCTTTGCTGGGGCCAACGTCCTGACTTTC
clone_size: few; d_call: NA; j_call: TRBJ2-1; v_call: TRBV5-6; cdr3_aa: CASSLPAGNNEQFF; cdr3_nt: TGTGCCAGCAGCCTCCCCGCCGGGAACAATGAGCAGTTCTTC
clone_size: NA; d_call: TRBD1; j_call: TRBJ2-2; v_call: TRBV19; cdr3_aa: CASNVTGSTGELFF; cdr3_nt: TGTGCCAGTAATGTGACAGGGAGCACCGGGGAGCTGTTTTTT
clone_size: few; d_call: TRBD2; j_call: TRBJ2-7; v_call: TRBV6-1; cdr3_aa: CASIPISGGAHEQYF; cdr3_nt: TGTGCCAGCATCCCCATAAGCGGGGGGGCACACGAGCAGTACTTC
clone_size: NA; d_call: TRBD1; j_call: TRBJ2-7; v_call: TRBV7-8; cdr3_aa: CASSTTGQAAIYEQYF; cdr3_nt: TGTGCCAGCAGTACTACAGGACAGGCCGCCATCTACGAGCAGTACTTC
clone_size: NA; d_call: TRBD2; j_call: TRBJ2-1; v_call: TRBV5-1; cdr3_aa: CASSSERGGRTTYNEQFF; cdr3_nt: TGCGCCAGCAGCTCAGAGCGGGGGGGGCGGACAACCTACAATGAGCAGTTCTTC
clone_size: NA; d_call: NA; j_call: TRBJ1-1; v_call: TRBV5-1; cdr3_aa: CASSITGYTEAFF; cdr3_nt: TGCGCCAGCAGCATCACAGGGTACACTGAAGCTTTCTTT
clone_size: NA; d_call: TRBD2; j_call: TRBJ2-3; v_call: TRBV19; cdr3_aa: CASSMSRTRGDTQYF; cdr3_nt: TGTGCCAGTAGTATGTCTCGGACTAGAGGAGATACGCAGTATTTT
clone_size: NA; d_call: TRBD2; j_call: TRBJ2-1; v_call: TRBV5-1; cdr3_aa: CASSLERGGEQFF; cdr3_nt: TGCGCCAGCAGCTTGGAGCGGGGAGGGGAGCAGTTCTTC
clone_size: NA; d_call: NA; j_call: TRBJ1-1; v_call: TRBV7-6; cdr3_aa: CASSRRENTEAFF; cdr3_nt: TGTGCCAGCAGCAGGAGAGAGAACACTGAAGCTTTCTTT
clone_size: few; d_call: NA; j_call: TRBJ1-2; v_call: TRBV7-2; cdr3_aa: CASSLVRQVRSNYGYTF; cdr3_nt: TGTGCCAGCAGCTTAGTCCGACAGGTCAGAAGTAACTATGGCTACACCTTC
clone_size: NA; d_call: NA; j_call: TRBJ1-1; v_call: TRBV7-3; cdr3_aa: CASSQGVRTEAFF; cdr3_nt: TGTGCCAGCAGCCAGGGTGTGCGGACTGAAGCTTTCTTT
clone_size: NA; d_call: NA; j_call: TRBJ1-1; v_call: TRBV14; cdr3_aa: CASSQVRGAEAFF; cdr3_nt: TGTGCCAGCAGCCAGGTCAGGGGAGCTGAAGCTTTCTTT
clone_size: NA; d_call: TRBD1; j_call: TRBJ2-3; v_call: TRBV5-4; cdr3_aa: CASRQLTGGADTQYF; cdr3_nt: TGTGCCAGCAGACAACTTACAGGGGGCGCGGATACGCAGTATTTT
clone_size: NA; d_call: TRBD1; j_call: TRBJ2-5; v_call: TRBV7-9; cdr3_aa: CASRDREETQYF; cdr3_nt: TGTGCCAGCAGGGACAGGGAAGAGACCCAGTACTTC
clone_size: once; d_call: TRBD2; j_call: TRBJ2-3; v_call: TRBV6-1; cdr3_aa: CASGEGMGSDTQYF; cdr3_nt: TGTGCCAGCGGGGAGGGGATGGGGTCAGATACGCAGTATTTT
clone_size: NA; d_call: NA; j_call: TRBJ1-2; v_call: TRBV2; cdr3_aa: CASIVLTAGEGYTF; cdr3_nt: TGTGCCAGCATAGTCCTGACAGCAGGCGAAGGCTACACCTTC
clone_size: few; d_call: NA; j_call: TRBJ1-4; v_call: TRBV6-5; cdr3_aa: CASSYSAGFNEKLFF; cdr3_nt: TGTGCCAGCAGTTACTCCGCAGGTTTTAATGAAAAACTGTTTTTT
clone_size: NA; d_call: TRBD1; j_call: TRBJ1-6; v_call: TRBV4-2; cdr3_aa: CASSQTPGQNSPLHF; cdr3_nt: TGTGCCAGCAGCCAAACCCCGGGACAGAATTCACCCCTCCACTTT
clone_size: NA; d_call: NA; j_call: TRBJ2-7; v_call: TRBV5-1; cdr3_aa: CASSLASRAIPVPGLSYEQYF; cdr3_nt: TGCGCCAGCAGCTTGGCATCGAGGGCCATCCCCGTACCAGGTCTGTCCTACGAGCAGTACTTC
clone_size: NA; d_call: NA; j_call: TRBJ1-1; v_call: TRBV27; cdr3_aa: CASSPLRDRNTEAFF; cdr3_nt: TGTGCCAGCAGTCCCCTCCGGGATAGGAACACTGAAGCTTTCTTT
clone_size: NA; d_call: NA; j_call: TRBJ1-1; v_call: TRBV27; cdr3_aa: CASSSIDKNTEAFF; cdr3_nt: TGTGCCAGCAGTTCCATAGACAAGAACACTGAAGCTTTCTTT
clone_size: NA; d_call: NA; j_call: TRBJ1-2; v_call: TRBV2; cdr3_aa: CASHIRAYGYTF; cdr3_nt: TGTGCCAGCCATATCAGGGCCTATGGCTACACCTTC